The 25 T cell receptor beta chains below come from one sample, sequenced in a study of shared clonotypes between healthy human individuals. TCRdb's copy holds only in-frame clones and misses some; the assay was immunoSEQ multiplex PCR. Here the sample spans 2 million to 2.5 million clones, less than 95% being singletons. The sequencing input was naive CD4+ T cells from PBMCs. Described subset: CD45RA+ positively selected. All receptors come from a man younger than 35 in good health. Some clones in this sample may be carry-over from other donors' samples.

This clone was seen a single time. V usage is TRBV7-8 and J usage is TRBJ1-2, with unresolved D. Trimming removed 1 base at V and 4 bases at J, with 13 bases between. Germline-derived CDR1 and CDR2 are SGHVS and FQNEAQ. This CDR3 contains 15 residues. CDR3 nucleotides: TGTGCCAGCAGCTTAGGCGGGGTTCTAGGCTATGGCTACACCTTC. Its translation is CASSLGGVLGYGYTF.

The chain combines TRBV27 with TRBJ1-1, with 9 positions matching TRBD1. The germline V gene encodes CDR1 MNHEY and CDR2 SMNVEV (reference sequence). Trimming at V came to 4 bases and at J to 6 bases, leaving 21 bases not matched to a gene. The CDR3 loop spans 19 amino acids. CDR3: CASSSPPSLISRDRAEAFF. The CDR3 DNA is TGTGCCAGCAGTTCCCCTCCCTCACTAATCTCCCGGGACAGGGCTGAAGCTTTCTTT.

V is TRBV7-6 and J is TRBJ2-7, with 9 bases matching TRBD1. The CDR3 is 15 amino acids. Germline CDR1 and CDR2: SGHVS and FNYEAQ. The trim removed 3 bases at V and 2 bases at J, leaving 5 bases unmatched. The CDR3 nucleotides read TGTGCCAGCAGCTTGACGGGACAGGGTGCCTACGAGCAGTACTTC. Protein: CASSLTGQGAYEQYF.

Note on this clone: The sample has other DNA sequences that encode this CDR3 too. The V and J genes are TRBV5-1 and TRBJ2-1, with 7 bases matching TRBD2. Trimming took 4 bases from V and 0 from J; bases not matched to a gene: 1. Germline loops: CDR1 SGHRS, CDR2 YFSETQ. CDR3 length equals 14 residues. CDR3: CASSRGGSYNEQFF. The CDR3 DNA follows: TGCGCCAGCAGCCGCGGGGGCTCCTACAATGAGCAGTTCTTC.

The chain links TRBV5-1 to TRBJ2-7; 9 nucleotides match TRBD1. CDR1 and CDR2 from the germline V gene are SGHRS and YFSETQ. This CDR3 comprises 15 residues. V lost 2 bases to trimming and J lost 3 bases; unmatched junction nucleotides: 6. CDR3 region: CASSFGTGSFYEQYF. The CDR3 DNA follows: TGCGCCAGCAGCTTCGGGACAGGGAGTTTCTACGAGCAGTACTTC.

This rearrangement joins TRBV7-6 to TRBJ2-5, with 8 bases fitting TRBD2. CDR3 length equals 19 residues. Germline CDR1 SGHVS, CDR2 FNYEAQ. V lost 2 bases and J lost 5; bases outside the gene matches: 19. The DNA of the CDR3 is TGTGCCAGCAGCTTACTGCGCAGCGGGAGAGGATCTGGCCGGGAGACCCAGTACTTC. Translated, it gives CASSLLRSGRGSGRETQYF. The variable domain in full, completed from reference TRBV7-6 and TRBJ2-5, reads GAGVSQSPRYKVTKRGQDVALRCDPISGHVSLYWYRQALGQGPEFLTYFNYEAQQDKSGLPNDRFSAERPEGSISTLTIQRTEQRDSAMYRCASSLLRSGRGSGRETQYFGPGTRLLVL.

The rearrangement joins TRBV23-1 to TRBJ1-5; 10 positions agree with TRBD1. TRBV23-1 is known as an ORF, though its function is uncertain. This CDR3 is 19 amino acids long. V dropped 3 bases and J dropped 0; count of bases not matched to a gene: 11. The CDR3 here is CASSQEPDRGFYSNQPQHF. The CDR3 nucleotides read TGCGCCAGCAGTCAGGAACCGGACAGGGGGTTTTATAGCAATCAGCCCCAGCATTTT.

V and J are TRBV19 and TRBJ1-1; D unclear. CDR3 length: 13 amino acids. With 5 bases removed from V and 0 bases from J, the gap between germline ends came to 7 bases. Germline V lookup: CDR1 LNHDA, CDR2 SQIVND (reference sequence). CDR3 nucleotide sequence: TGTGCCAGTAGTGACACAGTGAACACTGAAGCTTTCTTT. Translated, it gives CASSDTVNTEAFF.

The chain is built from TRBV19 and TRBJ1-1; perhaps TRBD1 as D (5 bases). Trimming removed 3 bases from V and 4 bases from J, with 9 bases in between. This CDR3 spans 13 amino acids. Germline V CDR1 and CDR2: LNHDA, SQIVND (reference sequence). The CDR3 loop is CASSMSGSTEAFF. The CDR3 DNA reads TGTGCCAGTAGTATGTCAGGGAGCACTGAAGCTTTCTTT.

The chain carries TRBV30 and TRBJ1-4, with unresolved D. This CDR3 is 15 amino acids long. Germline CDR1 is GTSNPN and CDR2 is SVGIG (reference sequence). Trimming shortened V by 5 bases and J by 4 bases, and 17 bases separated the two germline ends. DNA of the CDR3: TGTGCCTGGGGCCCCGACCGGGCCCTTAATGAAAAACTGTTTTTT. Residues: CAWGPDRALNEKLFF.

V is TRBV6-1 and J is TRBJ1-2; 9 nucleotides match TRBD1. V gave up 6 bases and J gave up 0 bases; unmatched junction bases: 2. The CDR3 length is 14 residues. CDR1 MNHNS and CDR2 SASEGT come from the germline V gene. CDR3 sequence reads: CASRDRGSNYGYTF. The CDR3, as DNA: TGTGCCAGCAGGGACAGGGGATCTAACTATGGCTACACCTTC.

This chain connects TRBV5-1 to TRBJ1-2; D is undetermined. V lost 0 bases to trimming and J lost 8 bases, with 14 bases between them. Germline V CDR1 and CDR2: SGHRS, YFSETQ. This CDR3 is 14 amino acids long. The CDR3, as DNA: TGCGCCAGCAGCTTGGAAGGATCCGCCCTCGGCTACACCTTC. It translates to CASSLEGSALGYTF.

This clone was recorded only once. The chain has TRBV27 and TRBJ1-1, with 9 bases aligning to TRBD1. With V trimmed by 6 bases and J by 5 bases, 7 bases remained unmatched. This CDR3 spans 14 amino acids. CDR1 MNHEY and CDR2 SMNVEV come from the germline V gene (reference sequence). CDR3: CASRIQGAATEAFF. DNA of the CDR3: TGTGCCAGCAGAATACAGGGGGCTGCTACTGAAGCTTTCTTT.

The chain links TRBV7-2 to TRBJ1-3; possible D gene TRBD1, 6 bases. V lost 4 bases to trimming and J lost 0 bases, with 13 bases between them. The CDR3 totals 16 residues. Germline V gene lookup returns CDR1 SGHTA and CDR2 FQGNSA. For the CDR3, the DNA is TGTGCCAGCAGCTCCCACAGGGTGAGCTCTGGAAACACCATATATTTT. This sequence encodes CASSSHRVSSGNTIYF.

This clone was picked up one time. The chain has TRBV14 and TRBJ1-2; D remains ambiguous. The germline V gene has CDR1 SGHDN and CDR2 FVKESK. V was shortened by 2 bases and J by 1 base, with 8 bases between the two germline ends. The CDR3 runs 14 residues. Here the CDR3 reads CASSQRPRNYGYTF. The DNA for the CDR3 is TGTGCCAGCAGCCAAAGGCCACGTAACTATGGCTACACCTTC.

The V gene is TRBV18, the J gene TRBJ1-5; D may be TRBD1 (6 bases). The CDR3 spans 14 residues. Trimming pared 5 bases from V and 5 bases from J, leaving 13 bases between. CDR1 is KGHSH, CDR2 LQKENI, per germline. CDR3: CASSSGVRDQPQHF. CDR3 DNA sequence: TGTGCCAGCTCATCAGGGGTGCGGGATCAGCCCCAGCATTTT. Together with reference TRBV18 and TRBJ1-5, the CDR3 gives the full variable domain: NAGVMQNPRHLVRRRGQEARLRCSPMKGHSHVYWYRQLPEEGLKFMVYLQKENIIDESGMPKERFSAEFPKEGPSILRIQQVVRGDSAAYFCASSSGVRDQPQHFGDGTRLSIL.

This chain links TRBV2 with TRBJ1-3; D is undetermined. Trimming pared 3 bases from V and 0 bases from J, leaving 18 bases between. This CDR3 has 18 residues. The V gene's germline CDR1 is SNHLY and CDR2 FYNNEI. The CDR3 is CASSDTTGFRLSGNTIYF. The CDR3 nucleotides are TGTGCCAGCAGTGATACCACCGGATTTAGGCTCTCTGGAAACACCATATATTTT.

CDR3 nucleotides: TGTGCCAGCACCTACAGGGGGGCACGGGCAGATACGCAGTATTTT. It specifies CASTYRGARADTQYF. The chain is built from TRBV6-5 and TRBJ2-3, with TRBD1 matching 8 bases. Trimming took 7 bases from V and 4 from J; bases not matched to a gene: 10. The CDR3 has 15 residues. From germline, CDR1 is MNHEY and CDR2 SVGAGI.

In regard to this clone: This specimen includes other DNA sequences encoding the same CDR3. V gene TRBV5-4 combines with J gene TRBJ2-3; D ambiguous. Germline CDR1 reads SGHNT; CDR2 reads YYREEE (reference sequence). V was cut by 4 bases and J by 4 bases, with 10 bases left in between. This CDR3 has 13 amino acids. The CDR3 spells CASSLASADTQYF. The CDR3, as DNA: TGTGCCAGCAGCCTTGCCTCCGCAGATACGCAGTATTTT. Full variable domain (missing parts from reference TRBV5-4 and TRBJ2-3): ETGVTQSPTHLIKTRGQQVTLRCSSQSGHNTVSWYQQALGQGPQFIFQYYREEENGRGNFPPRFSGLQFPNYSSELNVNALELDDSALYLCASSLASADTQYFGPGTRLTVL.

The chain combines TRBV6-6 with TRBJ2-6; unclear D gene. Trimming stripped 4 bases from V and 0 bases from J, with 10 bases between. CDR1 and CDR2 (germline): MNHNY, SVGAGI (reference sequence). The CDR3 extends over 16 amino acids. The CDR3 sequence is CASSSLGHSGANVLTF. The CDR3 DNA is TGTGCCAGCAGTTCCTTGGGTCACTCTGGGGCCAACGTCCTGACTTTC.

The chain has TRBV4-3 and TRBJ2-6; 10 nucleotides agree with TRBD1. The V gene's germline CDR1 is LGHNA and CDR2 YSLEER. J lost 1 base, V lost 2 bases, and 11 bases had no gene match. The CDR3 runs to 20 residues. CDR3: CASSQSHRQGAESGANVLTF. Here the CDR3 DNA reads TGCGCCAGCAGCCAATCGCACCGACAGGGGGCAGAGTCTGGGGCCAACGTCCTGACTTTC.

The V gene is TRBV19, the J gene TRBJ1-5, with 8 bases fitting TRBD1. The CDR3 covers 17 residues. With V trimmed by 3 bases and J by 2 bases, 9 bases remained unmatched. Germline lookup yields CDR1 LNHDA and CDR2 SQIVND (reference sequence). The CDR3 coding sequence is TGTGCCAGTAGTATGGGGCCGGACAGGGTAGGCAATCAGCCCCAGCATTTT. It is translated as CASSMGPDRVGNQPQHF.

The rearrangement links TRBV10-3 to TRBJ2-2; D gene ambiguous. The V gene's germline CDR1 is ENHRY and CDR2 SYGVKD. V was clipped by 4 bases and J by 4 bases, with 16 bases between them. This CDR3 is 16 amino acids long. The CDR3, as DNA: TGTGCCATCAGTGGTCCGCCAGGATCAGCCACCGGGGAGCTGTTTTTT. It yields the protein CAISGPPGSATGELFF.

V and J are TRBV28 and TRBJ1-5; D is perhaps TRBD1 (5 bases). The V gene's germline CDR1 is MDHEN and CDR2 SYDVKM. Deletions cut 7 bases from V and 2 bases from J, with 9 bases between. The CDR3 has 13 amino acids. The CDR3 loop reads CASIRDGNQPQHF. As DNA, the CDR3 is TGTGCCAGCATCAGGGATGGCAATCAGCCCCAGCATTTT.

This chain links TRBV5-1 with TRBJ1-4; D uncertain. V lost 3 bases to trimming and J lost 8 bases, with 17 bases between them. The germline V gene encodes CDR1 SGHRS and CDR2 YFSETQ. This CDR3 region has 15 residues. The CDR3 protein is CASSSVTAPLEKLFF. CDR3 coding DNA: TGCGCCAGCAGCTCCGTGACCGCCCCCTTGGAAAAACTGTTTTTT.